The rows below give T cell receptor beta chains drawn from one sample of a study of cytotoxic CD8 clonotypes in ibrutinib-treated CLL. Measured with immunoSEQ multiplex PCR; TCRdb has only the in-frame clones, and not every one. The sample consists of 20,000 to 25,000 clones, under 80% of them appearing once. The specimen was PBMCs, collected before ibrutinib treatment. The receptors were sampled from a human donor with chronic lymphocytic leukemia. Both conserved end residues are part of each CDR3. The order of the fields is D gene, J gene, V gene, clone size, CDR3 protein, CDR3 DNA. The D gene is left open where the match is weak. Clone size is given for some rows only: seen once, a few or many times, or a class if the clone is expanded.

TRBD1 TRBJ1-4 TRBV28 NA CASSSPRTGENELFF TGTGCCAGCAGTTCGCCGCGGACAGGGGAAAACGAACTGTTTTTT
NA TRBJ2-7 TRBV6-1 once CTSWGGAGSYEQYF TGTACCAGCTGGGGGGGGGCTGGCTCCTACGAGCAGTACTTC
NA TRBJ1-2 TRBV6-1 once CASANPHRVGYGYTF TGTGCCAGCGCCAACCCCCACAGGGTGGGCTATGGCTACACCTTC
NA TRBJ1-2 TRBV5-1 once CASSLGGGGDGYTF TGCGCCAGCAGCTTGGGAGGAGGAGGTGATGGCTACACCTTC
TRBD1 TRBJ1-1 TRBV9 NA CASSPGGTGADTEAFF TGTGCCAGCAGCCCAGGAGGGACAGGGGCTGACACTGAAGCTTTCTTT
NA TRBJ1-5 TRBV7-8 NA CASSLSTVYSNQPQHF TGTGCCAGCAGCTTATCAACAGTATATAGCAATCAGCCCCAGCATTTT
NA TRBJ2-5 TRBV5-1 NA CASSLAGSIRQETQYF TGCGCCAGCAGCTTGGCTGGCAGTATTAGACAAGAGACCCAGTACTTC
NA TRBJ2-7 TRBV2 NA CASRSDGYEQYF TGTGCCAGCAGGTCGGACGGCTACGAGCAGTACTTC
TRBD2 TRBJ2-7 TRBV29-1 once CSVNGLAGLSYEQYF TGCAGCGTCAACGGACTAGCGGGTCTCTCCTACGAGCAGTACTTC
NA TRBJ2-4 TRBV4-1 NA CASSQMAPGTLNIQYF TGCGCCAGCAGCCAAATGGCTCCTGGGACTCTAAACATTCAGTACTTC
TRBD1 TRBJ2-1 TRBV11-1 NA CASSLALTGRQFF TGTGCCAGCAGCTTAGCGCTGACAGGGAGGCAGTTCTTC
NA TRBJ1-2 TRBV18 NA CASSPYSVAGGYTF TGTGCCAGCTCACCATACTCAGTGGCGGGTGGCTACACCTTC
NA TRBJ1-1 TRBV7-3 NA CASSSGGPNTEAFF TGTGCCAGCAGCTCTGGGGGGCCGAACACTGAAGCTTTCTTT
NA TRBJ2-1 TRBV5-1 NA CASSLEGLGEQFF TGCGCCAGCAGCTTGGAGGGACTGGGAGAGCAGTTCTTC
NA TRBJ1-2 TRBV30 NA CAWSVKKDYGYTF TGTGCCTGGAGTGTTAAAAAGGACTATGGCTACACCTTC
NA TRBJ2-3 TRBV10-2 once CASSGRIFTQYF TGCGCCAGCTCCGGGAGAATATTCACGCAGTATTTT
NA TRBJ1-2 TRBV7-9 NA CASSSDGRRTYGYTF TGTGCCAGCAGCTCTGATGGACGTCGGACCTATGGCTACACCTTC
TRBD2 TRBJ2-2 TRBV4-2 once CASSLAPGTSGMVGELFF TGTGCCAGCAGCTTAGCACCCGGGACTAGCGGGATGGTCGGGGAGCTGTTTTTT
TRBD1 TRBJ1-2 TRBV11-2 few CASSLAGLADRRRDTF TGTGCCAGCAGCTTAGCGGGACTTGCGGACAGGAGACGGGACACCTTC
TRBD2 TRBJ2-5 TRBV18 NA CASSPLLAGMGETQYF TGTGCCAGCTCACCGCTTCTAGCGGGAATGGGAGAGACCCAGTACTTC
NA TRBJ1-1 TRBV6-5 NA CASSYRYWGDTEAFF TGTGCCAGCAGTTACCGTTACTGGGGGGACACTGAAGCTTTCTTT